This T cell receptor beta chain was recovered during a study of Ad26.COV2.S vaccination and SARS-CoV-2 variants. Study-level points and caveats: For non-spike TCRs, breadth in vaccine recipients resembled that in placebo recipients.

This table comes from immunoSEQ multiplex PCR, and its TCRdb copy is limited to in-frame clones, with some not included. There are roughly 100,000 clones in the sample; around 80% occur only once, and 17% lies in the top ten. V was pared by 6 bases and J by 5 bases, with 10 bases between. The CDR3 runs 13 residues. Germline CDR1 reads ENHRY; CDR2 reads SYGVKD. As for this clone: Its antigen is unknown.

This TCR was recovered from a human donor who had recovered from COVID-19. Source: peripheral blood, taken after recovery from COVID-19. J is TRBJ1-4 and V is TRBV10-3; no firm D call. The CDR3 region has the DNA TGTGCCATCAGATCAGAACCAAATGAAAAACTGTTTTTT. It specifies CAIRSEPNEKLFF.